Sequencing of this T cell receptor (beta chain) was carried out in a study of T-cell memory formation after mild COVID-19. V lost 0 bases to trimming and J lost 0 bases, with 10 bases between them. CDR1 and CDR2 from the germline V gene are LNHDA and SQIVND (reference sequence). The CDR3 contains 16 residues. The study, taken as a whole, reports: Clones shrinking between day 15 and 85 showed a balanced CD4/CD8 split, and those that grew later tilted toward CD4+.

TCRdb redid the calling of the 5' RACE reads with MiXCR, one entry per CDR3 protein. The profile covers under 250,000 distinct CDR3 sequences, with more than 8% appearing a single time and 3.5% taken by the ten largest. This clonotype turned up a few times. Antigen: not known. This clonotype was sampled from a man aged 18 to 29 who had mild COVID-19 (a few samples of this study predate the infection). Cell type and time point are not known. The rearrangement links TRBV19 to TRBJ2-3, with D unresolved. Sequencing used PBMCs or a T cell subset sorted from them (not recorded which). The CDR3, as DNA: TGTGCCAGTAGTATAGATGCCGCCGGGAGCACAGATACGCAGTATTTT. Its protein product is CASSIDAAGSTDTQYF.